This T cell receptor (beta chain) was recovered during a study of cytomegalovirus exposure and HLA in healthy donors. This CDR3 is built from 18 residues. Trimming removed 3 bases from V and 0 bases from J, with 19 bases in between. Germline CDR1 SEHNR, CDR2 FQNEAQ (reference sequence). Both 60 Vbeta primers and 13 Jbeta primers went into the PCR. Method: immunoSEQ multiplex PCR; TCRdb's copy keeps in-frame clones and lacks some. The listing contains 100,000 to 150,000 clones. The study's findings and limits: Donors belonging to an Asian-associated ancestry cluster reportedly showed fewer N-insertions in productive TCRs than the 666-donor mean, according to what a later analysis found. Most of the CMV-associated TCR beta chains (in a later analysis) appeared to be HLA-restricted. The study flagged some 170 TCR beta chains as cytomegalovirus-associated.

As to this clone: Its antigen is not known.

Material: PBMCs. This TCR came from a man between 35 and 55 years old in good health and CMV-seronegative. The V and J genes are TRBV7-9 and TRBJ2-3; tentatively, D is TRBD2 (6 bases). CDR3 sequence reads: CASSFLSGPTDSTDTQYF. The DNA for the CDR3 is TGTGCCAGCAGCTTTTTGAGCGGGCCCACCGATAGCACAGATACGCAGTATTTT.